This TCR beta chain was identified in a study of STAT3 mutations in large granular lymphocyte leukemia. As for the study in general: Roughly half of the longitudinally sequenced T-LGLL patients carried detectable canonical activating STAT3 mutations. Immunosuppressive therapy was given to more than half of T-LGLL patients. Study conclusions and caveats: Every T-LGLL patient had at least one immunodominant TCRbeta clonotype.

The table came from immunoSEQ multiplex PCR; TCRdb's copy has only in-frame clones and leaves some out. The sample consists of around 29,000 clones, roughly 86% of them appearing once. This CDR3 comprises 17 residues. Trimming cost V 5 bases and J 0 bases, with 17 bases left between them. The germline V gene has CDR1 SGHAT and CDR2 FQNNGV. To note about this clone: What it binds is unknown.

The origin of this receptor is a man between 60 and 75 years old with T-cell large granular lymphocyte leukemia. Some clones in this sample may be carry-over from other donors' samples. Source material: peripheral blood mononuclear cells. The chain employs TRBV11-2 and TRBJ1-5; tentative D call: TRBD1 (5 bases). The CDR3 here is CASSGGSGTHSNQPQHF. Here the CDR3 DNA reads TGTGCCAGCAGCGGGGGTTCAGGAACTCATAGCAATCAGCCCCAGCATTTT. Using reference TRBV11-2 and TRBJ1-5 for the parts outside the CDR3, the full variable domain is EAGVAQSPRYKIIEKRQSVAFWCNPISGHATLYWYQQILGQGPKLLIQFQNNGVVDDSQLPKDRFSAERLKGVDSTLKIQPAKLEDSAVYLCASSGGSGTHSNQPQHFGDGTRLSIL.